This T cell receptor (beta chain) came from a study of beta chain features in type 1 diabetes. The isolated RNA, all of it, was reverse transcribed, so expressed TCRB transcripts were what got sequenced. Using immunoSEQ multiplex PCR, the repertoire was profiled, and TCRdb retains in-frame clones only, with some absent. The sample holds roughly 160,000 clones, 7.5% to 9.5% seen once. Findings of the study overall: At VDJ recombination sites, type 1 diabetes patients had fewer insertions and more deleted nucleotides. In all four CD4+ subsets, TCRB CDR3 length was significantly, moderately reduced in type 1 diabetes.

It was one heparinised blood draw, averaging about 0.12 L, that each donor gave. This clone was counted only a few times. Its antigen remains unknown. CDR1 and CDR2 from the germline V gene are SGHRS and YFSETQ. The CDR3 extends over 14 amino acids. Trimming cost V 0 bases and J 2 bases, with 8 bases left between them. Input material: central memory CD4+ T cells from blood. The origin of this receptor is a woman between 18 and 29 years old with type 1 diabetes. This sequence joins TRBV5-1 and TRBJ1-2; D unresolved. In DNA form, the CDR3 reads TGCGCCAGCAGCTTGGTCGGAGGGAACTATGGCTACACCTTC. Translation gives CASSLVGGNYGYTF. The variable domain in full, with the rest retrieved from reference TRBV5-1 and TRBJ1-2, is KAGVTQTPRYLIKTRGQQVTLSCSPISGHRSVSWYQQTPGQGLQFLFEYFSETQRNKGNFPGRFSGRQFSNSRSEMNVSTLELGDSALYLCASSLVGGNYGYTFGSGTRLTVV.